This T cell receptor beta chain was captured in a study of monozygotic twins with inflammatory bowel disease. The study, taken as a whole, reports: TCRbeta diversity (inverse Simpson) was lower in IBD patients than in healthy co-twins.

This CDR3 is built from 15 residues. Germline assignment: CDR1 SGHRS and CDR2 YFSETQ. In the case of this clonotype: Antigen: not known.

Through template switching, UMIs that included a 6-nucleotide sample barcode were added. Following a re-call of the 5' RACE reads, TCRdb has one entry per CDR3 protein and lacks DNA. This table lists some 190,000 distinct CDR3 sequences. The source of this sequence is a human donor with ulcerative colitis or Crohn's disease, or a healthy co-twin of an affected twin (not recorded which). The rearrangement uses TRBV5-1 and TRBJ2-3; checking the TCRdb D call of TRBD1 is not possible without DNA. Sequencing was performed on blood. This CDR3 is CASSADRGDTDTQYF.